This T cell receptor beta chain was captured by sequencing in a study of blood T cell repertoires in COVID-19. Study at large: Specimens from acute and convalescent COVID-19 originated in the United States, Italy and Spain. T cells, B-cell-depleted T cells, or PBMCs provided the cDNA or gDNA that served as material.

Authors' processing steps: Amplified reference gene primers provided the basis for estimating nucleated cell counts. The method was immunoSEQ multiplex PCR; TCRdb's version includes in-frame clones alone and lacks a portion of them. The DNA was the basis for D and trimming; V, J and clone size are from that table. Counted here are a few hundred thousand clones, about nine tenths occurring once; the ten biggest clones make up around 2.9%. The germline gives CDR1 MNHEY, CDR2 SVGAGI. The CDR3 is made up of 13 amino acids. The V end was cut by 8 bases, the J end by 4 bases, with 12 bases between. The source is a young woman with active or convalescent COVID-19. The sequenced sample consisted of peripheral blood. The rearrangement joins TRBV6-5 to TRBJ1-5; D uncertain. CDR3 sequence (DNA): TGTGCCAGCGGAACAGCCCTGAATCAGCCCCAGCATTTT. It yields the protein CASGTALNQPQHF.